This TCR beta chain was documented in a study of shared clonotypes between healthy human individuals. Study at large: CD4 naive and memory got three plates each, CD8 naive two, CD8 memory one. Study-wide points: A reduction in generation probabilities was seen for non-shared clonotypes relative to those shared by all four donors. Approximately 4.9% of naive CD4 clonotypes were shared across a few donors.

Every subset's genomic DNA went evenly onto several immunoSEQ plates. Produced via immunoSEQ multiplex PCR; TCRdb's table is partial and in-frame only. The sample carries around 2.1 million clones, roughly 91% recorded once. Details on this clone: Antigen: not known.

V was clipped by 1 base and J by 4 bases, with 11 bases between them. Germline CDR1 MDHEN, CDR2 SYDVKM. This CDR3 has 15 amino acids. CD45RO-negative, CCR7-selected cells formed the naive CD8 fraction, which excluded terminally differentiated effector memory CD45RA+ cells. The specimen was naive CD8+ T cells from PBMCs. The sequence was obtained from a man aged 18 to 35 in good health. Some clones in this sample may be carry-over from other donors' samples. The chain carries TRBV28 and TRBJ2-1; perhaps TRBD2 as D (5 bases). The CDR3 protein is CASSLSASYYNEQFF. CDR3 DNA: TGTGCCAGCAGTTTATCGGCTAGCTATTACAATGAGCAGTTCTTC.